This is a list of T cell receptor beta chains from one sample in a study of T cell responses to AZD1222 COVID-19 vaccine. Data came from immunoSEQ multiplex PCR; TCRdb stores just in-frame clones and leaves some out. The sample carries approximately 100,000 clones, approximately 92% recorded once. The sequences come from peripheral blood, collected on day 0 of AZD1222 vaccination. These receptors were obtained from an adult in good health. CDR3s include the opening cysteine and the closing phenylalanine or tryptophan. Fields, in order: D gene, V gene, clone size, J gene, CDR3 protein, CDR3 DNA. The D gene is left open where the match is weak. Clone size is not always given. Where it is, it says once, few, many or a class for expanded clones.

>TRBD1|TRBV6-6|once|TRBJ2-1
CASRYGTGVSYNEQFF
TGTGCCAGCAGGTACGGGACAGGGGTATCCTACAATGAGCAGTTCTTC
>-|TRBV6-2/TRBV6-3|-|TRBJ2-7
CASSYSVIAYEQYF
TGTGCCAGCAGTTACTCGGTTATAGCCTACGAGCAGTACTTC
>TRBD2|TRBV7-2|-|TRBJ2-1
CASSQRGTSGRVLVNEQFF
TGTGCCAGCAGCCAAAGGGGGACTAGCGGGAGGGTATTAGTCAATGAGCAGTTCTTC
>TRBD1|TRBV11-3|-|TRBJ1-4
CASSLGQGVDEKLFF
TGTGCCAGCAGCTTAGGACAGGGGGTTGATGAAAAACTGTTTTTT
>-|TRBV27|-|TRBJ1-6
CASSFRGGHSPLHF
TGTGCCAGCAGTTTTAGGGGCGGACATTCACCCCTCCACTTT
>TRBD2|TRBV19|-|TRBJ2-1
CASSLGTSGANEQFF
TGTGCCAGTAGTCTTGGGACTAGCGGGGCCAATGAGCAGTTCTTC
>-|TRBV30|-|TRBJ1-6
CAWAGQWSSYNSPLHF
TGTGCCTGGGCCGGACAGTGGAGCTCCTATAATTCACCCCTCCACTTT
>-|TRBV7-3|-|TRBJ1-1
CASSLMGEWSEAFF
TGTGCCAGCAGCTTAATGGGGGAATGGAGTGAAGCTTTCTTT
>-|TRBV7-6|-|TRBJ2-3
CASSLVGSTGTDTQYF
TGTGCCAGCAGCTTGGTGGGTTCCACAGGGACAGATACGCAGTATTTT
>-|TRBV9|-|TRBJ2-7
CASSVGTAANYEQYF
TGTGCCAGCAGCGTTGGGACCGCCGCCAACTACGAGCAGTACTTC
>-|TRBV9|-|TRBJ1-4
CASSASGGLGEKLFF
TGTGCCAGCAGCGCCTCTGGGGGGCTTGGTGAAAAACTGTTTTTT
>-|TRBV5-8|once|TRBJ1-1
CASSLAGGQTNTEAFF
TGTGCCAGCAGCTTGGCTGGGGGTCAGACTAACACTGAAGCTTTCTTT
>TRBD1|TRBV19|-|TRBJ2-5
CASSLTGGVETQYF
TGTGCCAGTAGTCTTACAGGGGGCGTGGAGACCCAGTACTTC
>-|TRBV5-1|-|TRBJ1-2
CASSNTENYGYTF
TGCGCCAGCAGCAACACTGAAAACTATGGCTACACCTTC
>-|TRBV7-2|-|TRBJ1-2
CASRTGVRTTGYGYTF
TGTGCCAGCAGAACGGGGGTCAGGACGACGGGCTATGGCTACACCTTC
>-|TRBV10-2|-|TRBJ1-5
CASSEGSNQPQHF
TGCGCCAGCAGTGAGGGGAGCAATCAGCCCCAGCATTTT
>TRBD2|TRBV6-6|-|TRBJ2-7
CASKPGLGSPYEQYF
TGTGCCAGCAAACCGGGACTAGGGAGTCCCTACGAGCAGTACTTC
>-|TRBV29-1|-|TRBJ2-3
CSVARDSKGTDTQYF
TGCAGCGTTGCCCGGGACTCAAAGGGCACAGATACGCAGTATTTT
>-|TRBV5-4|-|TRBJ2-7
CASSHATQSGSYEQYF
TGTGCCAGCAGCCACGCTACGCAGAGCGGGTCCTACGAGCAGTACTTC
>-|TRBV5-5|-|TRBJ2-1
CASSPPGSHNEQFF
TGTGCCAGCAGCCCCCCCGGGTCCCACAATGAGCAGTTCTTC
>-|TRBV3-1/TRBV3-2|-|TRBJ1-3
CASSQPPDGNTIYF
TGTGCCAGCAGCCAGCCTCCTGACGGGAACACCATATATTTT
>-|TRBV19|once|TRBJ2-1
CASSHGGTFGDEQFF
TGTGCCAGTAGCCATGGGGGGACATTCGGCGATGAGCAGTTCTTC
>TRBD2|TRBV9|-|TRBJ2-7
CASSVALAGGEQYF
TGTGCCAGCAGCGTAGCGCTAGCGGGCGGCGAGCAGTACTTC
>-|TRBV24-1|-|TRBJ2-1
CATSDSGPPYNEQFF
TGTGCCACCAGTGACAGCGGTCCCCCCTACAATGAGCAGTTCTTC
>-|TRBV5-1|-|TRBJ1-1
CASSYDLNTEAFF
TGCGCCAGCAGTTATGACCTGAACACTGAAGCTTTCTTT
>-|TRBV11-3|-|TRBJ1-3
CASSLDFQNTIYF
TGTGCCAGCAGCTTAGATTTCCAGAACACCATATATTTT
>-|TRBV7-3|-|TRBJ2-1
CASSVRAGSYNEQFF
TGTGCCAGCAGCGTCAGGGCCGGCTCCTACAATGAGCAGTTCTTC
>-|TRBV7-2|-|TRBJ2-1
CASRPSSYNEQFF
TGTGCCAGCAGACCGAGCTCCTACAATGAGCAGTTCTTC
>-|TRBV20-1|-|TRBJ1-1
CSAGLNTEAFF
TGCAGTGCGGGCCTAAACACTGAAGCTTTCTTT
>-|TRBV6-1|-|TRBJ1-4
CASSVPQGPTNEKLFF
TGTGCCAGCAGTGTACCCCAGGGGCCAACTAATGAAAAACTGTTTTTT
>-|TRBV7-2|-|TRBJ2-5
CASSPSGAGETQYF
TGTGCCAGCAGCCCCTCGGGGGCAGGGGAGACCCAGTACTTC
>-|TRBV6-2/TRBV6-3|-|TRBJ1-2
CASSYDRTRGYTF
TGTGCCAGCAGTTACGACAGGACAAGAGGCTACACCTTC
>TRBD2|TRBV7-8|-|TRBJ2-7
CASSFVRGGSSYEQYF
TGTGCCAGCAGCTTTGTCCGGGGGGGAAGCTCCTACGAGCAGTACTTC
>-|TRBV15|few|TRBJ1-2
CATSRDGVGGRNYGYTF
TGTGCCACCAGCAGAGATGGGGTGGGGGGTCGAAACTATGGCTACACCTTC
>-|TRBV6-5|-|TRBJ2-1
CASSPRGSYNEQFF
TGTGCCAGCAGCCCCAGGGGCTCCTACAATGAGCAGTTCTTC
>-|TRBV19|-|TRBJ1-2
CASSPTAGTYGYTF
TGTGCCAGTAGTCCCACCGCCGGGACCTATGGCTACACCTTC
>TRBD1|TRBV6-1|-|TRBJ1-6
CASSDPTGGAPNSPLHF
TGTGCCAGCAGTGATCCGACAGGGGGCGCGCCTAATTCACCCCTCCACTTT
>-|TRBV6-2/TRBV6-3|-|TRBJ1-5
CASSTPLGGNQPQHF
TGTGCCAGCAGTACCCCGCTCGGGGGGAATCAGCCCCAGCATTTT
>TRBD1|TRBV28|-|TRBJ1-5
CASSPSLGQDDSNQPQHF
TGTGCCAGCAGTCCCTCCCTCGGACAGGATGATAGCAATCAGCCCCAGCATTTT
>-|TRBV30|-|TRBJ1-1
CAWCLKNTEAFF
TGTGCCTGGTGTCTAAAGAACACTGAAGCTTTCTTT